Included here is one TCR beta chain sequence, with context. Its antigen remains unidentified. Base quality data are lacking; no much larger clone is found one base away. The entry originates in a study of shared clonotypes between healthy human individuals (dated by TCRdb to between 2020 and 2021). Looking at the study overall: The cohort comprised a couple of women and three men aged 18 to 49 years. For each donor, CD4 naive and CD4 memory were each given three plates, CD8 naive was given two plates, and CD8 memory was given one plate. To estimate repertoire size and how much clonotypes are shared between individuals, the study performed deep sequencing of blood TCR repertoires from about five healthy adults. Different laboratories and diverse techniques were used to prepare libraries and sequence TCR repertoires, to increase sequencing depth and limit assay-specific biases. Per donor, leukapheresis produced somewhere between about 0.94 and 9 billion PBMCs.

Overall study results and their limits: Naive subsets generally had larger estimated clonotype richness than memory subsets did. Rarefaction of sorted-subset datasets indicated incomplete sequencing despite the large sequencing depth. Compared with non-shared clonotypes, clonotypes shared by all four sorted-subset donors had higher generation probabilities. Pairwise subsampling indicated that sequencing depth was expected to affect the degree of clonotype sharing among donors. The genetic and exposure-history diversity represented was limited by the small number of donors. Sampling was restricted to blood, and TCR repertoires in tissue are likely to differ from TCR repertoires in blood. Roughly 5% of naive CD4, 3.5% of naive CD8, about 2.5% of memory CD4, and more than 0.35% of memory CD8 clonotypes were shared across several donors.

Using the deep immunoSEQ assay, TCR CDR3 regions were amplified from genomic DNA by multiplex PCR. Extracted genomic DNA from each cell subset was spread evenly across all wells of several immunoSEQ 96-well plates, with each plate serving as a replicate. Each replicate PCR for sorted subsets received about 210 ng genomic DNA, equal to roughly 29,000 T cell genomes. Purified libraries were quantified with a Qubit 3.0 fluorometer, sized on a Bioanalyzer 2100, and re-quantified with the KAPA Library Quantification kit. A separate single-read 150-cycle Illumina NextSeq 550 flow cell was used to sequence each immunoSEQ 96-well plate. The published analysis was carried out like this. Because the immunoSEQ output held only junctional sequences and lacked quality scores, the filtering could not match the filtering applied to full-length reads. Sequences were annotated with PyIR, a Python wrapper for IgBLAST v1.9, and V/J genes and CDR3 were assigned using IMGT germline references. Reads were filtered out if the reads had weak V/J assignments (E-value above 1e-6), no CDR3, stop codons, out-of-frame junctions, or ambiguous translated residues. A V3J clonotype was defined by an identical inferred V gene, J gene, and CDR3 amino acid sequence. To compute the percentage overlap between repertoires, the number of shared unique clonotypes was divided by the size of the smaller repertoire. RTK rarefaction, the Chao1 estimator, and Recon v2.1 estimates of unobserved clonotypes were used to assess repertoire richness. OLGA was used to compute generation probabilities for all TCRbeta clonotypes that the gDNA method yielded from several donors. Entries here come from immuneACCESS through TCRdb and include only in-frame sequences with V and J called. Some clones fail to appear in such tables; in the studies checked, an unresolved V gene covers under half of the shortfall, and the cause of the remainder is unknown. From that table come the V and J calls and clone size; the DNA was used to work out D and trimming. In this sample the table shows 1.5 million to 1.9 million clones, 95% to 99% of which occur a single time. The ten biggest clones cover roughly 0.45% of the sample.

The donors were healthy, HIV-negative adults with no recently reported acute infections or vaccinations. Every donor was a Caucasian adult living in Nashville, Tennessee, USA. CD4+ T cells were enriched by magnetic negative selection, after which naive cells were positively selected on CD45RA and the negative fraction was taken as the memory subset. Blood was obtained by leukapheresis, after which PBMCs were separated by Ficoll-Histopaque density gradient centrifugation and cryopreserved in liquid nitrogen vapor phase. Analytical flow cytometry was used to check the purity and quantity of each magnetically sorted T cell population. From each sorted fraction, genomic DNA was isolated and quantified by UV absorbance on a Nanodrop 2000c. The CDR3 goes from the cysteine to the phenylalanine over 16 residues. Solely the CDR3 DNA is kept, with 48 bases framed from the first base. CDR1 is given as WNHNN and CDR2 as SYGVQD, both from the germline V gene (reference sequence). The V end gives up 4 bases and the J end 2 bases, leaving 6 bases in the junction not matched to a gene.

The rearrangement joined TRBV10-1 to TRBJ2-1; 9 middle bases align to TRBD1. The sequenced material came from naive CD4+ T cells sorted from blood. The cell subset or site label for this specimen denotes: CD45RA+ positively selected. The sequence was obtained from a man under 40 in good health. The CDR3 corresponds to CASSGTRDRAYNEQFF. The nucleotide sequence is given as TGCGCCAGCAGTGGGACCCGGGACAGGGCCTACAATGAGCAGTTCTTC.